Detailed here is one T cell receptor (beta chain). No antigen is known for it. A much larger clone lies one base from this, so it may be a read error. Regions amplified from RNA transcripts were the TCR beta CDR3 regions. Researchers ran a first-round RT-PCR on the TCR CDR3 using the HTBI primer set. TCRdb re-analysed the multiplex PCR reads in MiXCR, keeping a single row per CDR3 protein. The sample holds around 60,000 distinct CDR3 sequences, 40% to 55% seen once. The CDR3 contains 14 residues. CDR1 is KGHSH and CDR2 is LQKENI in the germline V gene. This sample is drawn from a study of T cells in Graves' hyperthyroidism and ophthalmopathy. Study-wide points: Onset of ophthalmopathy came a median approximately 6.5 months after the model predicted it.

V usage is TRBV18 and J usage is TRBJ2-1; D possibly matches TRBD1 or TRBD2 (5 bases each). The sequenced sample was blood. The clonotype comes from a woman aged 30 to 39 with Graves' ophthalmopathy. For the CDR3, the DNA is TGTGCCAGCTCACCCTGGGACGTTAACAATGGGCAGTTCTTC. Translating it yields CASSPWDVNNGQFF.